The source of this T cell receptor (beta chain) is a study of blood T cell repertoires in COVID-19. Study in general: Some COVID-19 samples were acute and others convalescent; all came from the United States, Italy and Spain. T cells, B-cell-depleted T cells, or PBMCs supplied cDNA or gDNA.

Profiled with immunoSEQ multiplex PCR; TCRdb holds only in-frame clones, not every one. The table records about 200,000 clones, roughly 79% of them present only once. Participants were aged roughly 18 to 89 years from around 24 US areas. Membership in each cohort depended on participant-reported clinical history. The germline V gene has CDR1 KGHSH and CDR2 LQKENI. The V and J ends lost 2 bases and 3 bases respectively, with 5 bases between them. The CDR3 covers 12 residues. The clonotype was recovered from a man in his forties who had recovered from COVID-19. The sample taken for sequencing was PBMCs or T cells enriched from blood (not recorded which). The chain employs TRBV18 and TRBJ2-7; D call uncertain. The CDR3 region is CASSPYNYEQYF. The CDR3 DNA reads as TGTGCCAGCTCACCATACAACTACGAGCAGTACTTC.